The clone carrying this TCR beta chain was detected ten times or more. The antigen remains unidentified. The data stem from a study of CD8+CD57+ T cells in acquired aplastic anemia. Study-level background: When averaged, DNA from sorted CD4+ and CD8+ cells came to approximately 3.2 ug.

Study findings and constraints: Significant differences in CD8+ Simpson's diversity were not observed between patients and controls. Between patients and controls, about 30 CD8+ CDR3 sequences were found in common.

TCR beta VDJ and CDR3 profiling used genomic DNA as template. In TCRdb, the reads were re-called with MiXCR into one record per CDR3 protein. The sample lists 150,000 to 200,000 distinct CDR3 sequences, 46% seen once, with approximately 3% in the top ten. The CDR3 length is 17 residues. The J segment lost 3 bases and the V segment lost 6 bases, leaving 6 bases of the junction unmatched. The V gene's germline CDR1 is LNHDA and CDR2 SQIVND (reference sequence). Sequencing was done on a sample of sorted CD4+, CD8+, or CD8+CD57+ T cells (not recorded which) from PBMCs. The chain is built from TRBV19 and TRBJ2-2; 14 nucleotides align to TRBD2. This receptor was obtained from a human donor in good health. CDR3 DNA sequence: TGTGCCAGTAGCCATCCGGGACTAGCGGGAGACACCGGGGAGCTGTTTTTT. It is translated as CASSHPGLAGDTGELFF. Full variable domain (remainder filled in from reference TRBV19 and TRBJ2-2): DGGITQSPKYLFRKEGQNVTLSCEQNLNHDAMYWYRQDPGQGLRLIYYSQIVNDFQKGDIAEGYSVSREKKESFPLTVTSAQKNPTAFYLCASSHPGLAGDTGELFFGEGSRLTVL.